The rows below give T cell receptor beta chains drawn from one sample of a study of cytotoxic CD8 clonotypes in ibrutinib-treated CLL. TCRdb's copy holds only in-frame clones and misses some; the assay was immunoSEQ multiplex PCR. The top ten hold approximately 7.6% of the sample, which has about 140,000 clones, approximately 80% seen once. Sequences were derived from PBMCs, sampled after 36 months of ibrutinib treatment. These receptors came from a human donor with chronic lymphocytic leukemia. CDR3s include the opening cysteine and the closing phenylalanine or tryptophan. A D gene is named only where the DNA matches it firmly. Clone size is given for some rows only: seen once, a few or many times, or a class if the clone is expanded.

>.|.|TRBV7-3|TRBJ2-7
TGTGCCAGCAGCCCCACCGGGACCGTTACCTACGAGCAGTACTTC
CASSPTGTVTYEQYF
>.|TRBD1|TRBV5-6|TRBJ1-5
TGTGCCAGCAGCTTAGGGGACAGGGGGTTTCAGCCCCAGCATTTT
CASSLGDRGFQPQHF
>.|TRBD1|TRBV28|TRBJ1-3
TGTGCCAGCAGTCTCCCAGGGGGCTCTGGAAACACCATATATTTT
CASSLPGGSGNTIYF
>.|.|TRBV30|TRBJ2-5
TGTGCCTGGAGTGGCACAGGGAGAGAGACCCAGTACTTC
CAWSGTGRETQYF
>.|.|TRBV29-1|TRBJ2-7
TGCAGCGTTGAATCGGGGTCCTACGAGCAGTACTTC
CSVESGSYEQYF
>.|.|TRBV5-1|TRBJ1-2
TGCGCCAGCAGCTTCACAGTCAACTATGGCTACACCTTC
CASSFTVNYGYTF
>.|TRBD1|TRBV10-3|TRBJ1-6
TGTGCCATCAGTGATAGACGGGACAGAAATTCACCCCTCCACTTT
CAISDRRDRNSPLHF
>.|.|TRBV25-1|TRBJ2-5
TGTGCCAGCAGTGAATACGGGGTGGGAGAGACCCAGTACTTC
CASSEYGVGETQYF
>.|.|TRBV29-1|TRBJ1-1
TGCAGCGTTGGAAGGCAGAACACTGAAGCTTTCTTT
CSVGRQNTEAFF
>.|.|TRBV29-1|TRBJ2-7
TGCAGCGTCGGGGGGCCTTCCTACGAGCAGTACTTC
CSVGGPSYEQYF
>.|.|TRBV7-8|TRBJ2-3
TGTGCCAGCAGCTTACGGGGGCCAGGGGTAACAGATACGCAGTATTTT
CASSLRGPGVTDTQYF
>.|.|TRBV5-4|TRBJ2-2
TGTGCCAGCAGCGTCGTGGGGGTAGGCACCGGGGAGCTGTTTTTT
CASSVVGVGTGELFF
>.|.|TRBV27|TRBJ1-3
TGTGCCAGCAGGGGGACCGGGAAAGACGAAGGAAACACCATATATTTT
CASRGTGKDEGNTIYF
>once|.|TRBV4-1|TRBJ2-3
TGCGCCAGCAGCTTGGGCCGGATACGCACAGATACGCAGTATTTT
CASSLGRIRTDTQYF
>few|TRBD1|TRBV29-1|TRBJ1-2
TGCAGCGTTGGGGTCGACAGGGGTTCTGGCTACACCTTC
CSVGVDRGSGYTF
>.|.|TRBV9|TRBJ2-1
TGTGCCAGCAGCGTAGGGAACAGCTACTCCTACAATGAGCAGTTCTTC
CASSVGNSYSYNEQFF
>.|.|TRBV2|TRBJ2-2
TGTGCCAGCAGTGCTCCCAGCCCCGGGGAGCTGTTTTTT
CASSAPSPGELFF
>.|.|TRBV5-3|TRBJ1-2
TGTGCCAGAAGCTTTACCGATGGCTACACCTTC
CARSFTDGYTF
>few|.|TRBV5-4|TRBJ1-2
TGTGCCAGCAGCTTCGACGGCTCTAACTATGGCTACACCTTC
CASSFDGSNYGYTF
>.|.|TRBV4-1|TRBJ2-7
TGCGCCAGCAGCCAAGGACCGGTGCGCGAGCAGTACTTC
CASSQGPVREQYF
>.|.|TRBV18|TRBJ1-4
TGTGCCAGCTCACGACAGAGCCTTAATGAAAAACTGTTTTTT
CASSRQSLNEKLFF
>.|TRBD1|TRBV2|TRBJ1-5
TGTGCCAGCAGTGACAGGACAGGGTTTGGGAGTCAGCCCCAGCATTTT
CASSDRTGFGSQPQHF
>.|.|TRBV5-8|TRBJ2-1
TGTGCCAGCAGCTTGAAGGGGATGGCGTACAATGAGCAGTTCTTC
CASSLKGMAYNEQFF
>.|.|TRBV2|TRBJ2-3
TGTGCCAGCGCGACAGGCACAGATACGCAGTATTTT
CASATGTDTQYF
>.|TRBD2|TRBV5-4|TRBJ2-2
TGTGCCAGCAGCTCCGCCTCGGGGGGGAACACCGGGGAGCTGTTTTTT
CASSSASGGNTGELFF
>.|.|TRBV5-1|TRBJ2-6
TGCGCCAGCAGCTTTCCACGATTAGGCTCTGGGGCCAACGTCCTGACTTTC
CASSFPRLGSGANVLTF
>once|.|TRBV2|TRBJ1-1
TGTGCCAGCAGTAAAACAAGGAACACTGAAGCTTTCTTT
CASSKTRNTEAFF
>.|.|TRBV10-3|TRBJ2-7
TGTGCCATCAGTGGTTTCCCATACGAGCAGTACTTC
CAISGFPYEQYF
>.|TRBD2|TRBV27|TRBJ2-2
TGTGCCAGCAGTGCGGGGGAAGCCGGGGAGCTGTTTTTT
CASSAGEAGELFF
>few|.|TRBV5-6|TRBJ1-6
TGTGCCAGCAGCTTGGTAGCAGTTAATTCACCCCTCCACTTT
CASSLVAVNSPLHF
>.|TRBD2|TRBV2|TRBJ2-1
TGTGCCAGCAGGGGACGGACTAGCGCCATGGGGAATGAGCAGTTCTTC
CASRGRTSAMGNEQFF
>.|.|TRBV28|TRBJ1-5
TGTGCCAGCAGTTTTAGTCGACGGGTTAGCAATCAGCCCCAGCATTTT
CASSFSRRVSNQPQHF
>.|.|TRBV2|TRBJ2-1
TGTGCCAGCACTCGTAGCTTGGGAGACAATGAGCAGTTCTTC
CASTRSLGDNEQFF
>.|TRBD1|TRBV20-1|TRBJ2-5
TGCAGTGCTAAACAGGGGGAGACCCAGTACTTC
CSAKQGETQYF
>.|TRBD1|TRBV20-1|TRBJ1-6
TGCAGTGCTAGGGGGACAGGAGCACTCCACTTT
CSARGTGALHF
>.|TRBD1|TRBV19|TRBJ1-1
TGTGCCAGTAGTATAGTGGGCACAGGGGGTTTTGGTGAAGCTTTCTTT
CASSIVGTGGFGEAFF
>.|.|TRBV19|TRBJ2-7
TGTGCCAGTAGTATGTTGGCAGGGCGCTTCAACGAGCAGTACTTC
CASSMLAGRFNEQYF
>.|TRBD2|TRBV29-1|TRBJ2-3
TGCAGCGTTAACGGACTAGCGGGAGTGACAGATACGCAGTATTTT
CSVNGLAGVTDTQYF
>.|.|TRBV5-1|TRBJ2-1
TGCGCCAGCAGCACCCCTGTATTCGGCCGGAGCTACAATGAGCAGTTCTTC
CASSTPVFGRSYNEQFF
>.|TRBD2|TRBV11-1|TRBJ2-5
TGTGCCAGCAGCTTAAGGACTAGCGGGGAGACCCAGTACTTC
CASSLRTSGETQYF
>once|.|TRBV4-2|TRBJ2-2
TGTGCCAGCAGCCAGTGGCCTAGCGCGATCGGGGAGCTGTTTTTT
CASSQWPSAIGELFF
>once|TRBD2|TRBV30|TRBJ2-3
TGTGCCTGGAGTGTACGTCGGCTAGCGGAGCGCACAGATACGCAGTATTTT
CAWSVRRLAERTDTQYF
>.|.|TRBV11-2|TRBJ2-2
TGTGCCAGCAGTAACACGAACACCGGGGAGCTGTTTTTT
CASSNTNTGELFF
>once|.|TRBV7-3|TRBJ2-3
TGTGCCAGCAGCATAATGGGGACTAGCACAGATACGCAGTATTTT
CASSIMGTSTDTQYF
>.|.|TRBV7-2|TRBJ1-6
TGTGCCAGCAGCTTAAATAGTCGTTCACCCCTCCACTTT
CASSLNSRSPLHF
>.|.|TRBV19|TRBJ2-1
TGTGCCAGTAGTGACGATTTTTTTCGGGAGTTCTTC
CASSDDFFREFF
>once|TRBD1|TRBV5-4|TRBJ1-2
TGTGCCAGCAGTCTCAGGGGGAGCTATGGCTACACCTTC
CASSLRGSYGYTF
>.|.|TRBV4-1|TRBJ2-7
TGCGCCAGCAGCCAAGTCATCGCCCCAACCTACGAGCAGTACTTC
CASSQVIAPTYEQYF